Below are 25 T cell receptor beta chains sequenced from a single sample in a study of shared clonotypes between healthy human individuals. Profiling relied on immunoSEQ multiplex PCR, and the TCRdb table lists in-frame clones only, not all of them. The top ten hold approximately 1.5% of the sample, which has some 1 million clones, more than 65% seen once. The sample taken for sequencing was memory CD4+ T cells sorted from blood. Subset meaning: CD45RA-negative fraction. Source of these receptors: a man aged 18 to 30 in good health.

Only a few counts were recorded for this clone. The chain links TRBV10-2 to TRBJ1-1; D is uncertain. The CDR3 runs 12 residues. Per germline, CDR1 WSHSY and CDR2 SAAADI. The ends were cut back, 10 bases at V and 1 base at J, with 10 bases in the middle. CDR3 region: CATRRGNTEAFF. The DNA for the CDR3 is TGCGCCACGCGACGAGGGAACACTGAAGCTTTCTTT.

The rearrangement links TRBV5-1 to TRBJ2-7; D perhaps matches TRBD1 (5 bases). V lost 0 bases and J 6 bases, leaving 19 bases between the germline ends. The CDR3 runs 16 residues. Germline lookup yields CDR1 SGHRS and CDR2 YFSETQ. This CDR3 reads CASSLGQWGRVREQYF. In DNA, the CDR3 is TGCGCCAGCAGCTTGGGGCAGTGGGGCAGGGTCCGCGAGCAGTACTTC.

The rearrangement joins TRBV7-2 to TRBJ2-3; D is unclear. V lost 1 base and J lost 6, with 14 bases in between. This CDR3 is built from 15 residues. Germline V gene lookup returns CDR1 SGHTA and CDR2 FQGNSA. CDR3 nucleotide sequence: TGTGCCAGCAGCTTAGGAACAGACGTGGTTGATACGCAGTATTTT. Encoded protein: CASSLGTDVVDTQYF.

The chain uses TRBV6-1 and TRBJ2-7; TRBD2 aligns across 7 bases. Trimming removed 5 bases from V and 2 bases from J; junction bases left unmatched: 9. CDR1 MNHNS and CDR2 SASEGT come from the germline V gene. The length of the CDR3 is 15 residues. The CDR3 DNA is TGTGCCAGCAGTACCCCTCAGCGGGGCCCCTACGAGCAGTACTTC. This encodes CASSTPQRGPYEQYF.

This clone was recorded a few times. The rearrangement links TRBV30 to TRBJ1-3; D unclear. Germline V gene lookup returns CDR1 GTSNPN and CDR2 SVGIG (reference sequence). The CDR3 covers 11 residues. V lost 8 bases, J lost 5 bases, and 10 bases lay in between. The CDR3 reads CAGQDRNTIYF. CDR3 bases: TGTGCCGGGCAGGACCGAAACACCATATATTTT.

The CDR3 loop is CASSPMGGNTEAFF. In nucleotides, the CDR3 is TGTGCCAGCAGCCCCATGGGGGGGAACACTGAAGCTTTCTTT. The V and J genes are TRBV7-2 and TRBJ1-1, with D possibly being TRBD1 (5 bases). Trimming took off 5 bases at V and 1 base at J, with 11 bases between the two ends. CDR3 length: 14 residues. Germline assignment: CDR1 SGHTA and CDR2 FQGNSA.

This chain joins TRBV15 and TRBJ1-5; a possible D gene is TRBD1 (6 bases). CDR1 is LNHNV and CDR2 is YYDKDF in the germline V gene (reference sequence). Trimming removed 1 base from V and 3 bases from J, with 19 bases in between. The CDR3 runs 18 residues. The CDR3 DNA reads TGTGCCACCAGCAGAGGTCGATCGGACAGAGCAAACAATCAGCCCCAGCATTTT. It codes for CATSRGRSDRANNQPQHF.

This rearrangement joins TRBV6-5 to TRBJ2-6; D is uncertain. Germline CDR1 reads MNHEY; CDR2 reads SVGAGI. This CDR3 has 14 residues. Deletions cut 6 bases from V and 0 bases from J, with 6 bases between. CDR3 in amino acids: CASRVPSGANVLTF. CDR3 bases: TGTGCCAGCAGGGTACCCTCTGGGGCCAACGTCCTGACTTTC.

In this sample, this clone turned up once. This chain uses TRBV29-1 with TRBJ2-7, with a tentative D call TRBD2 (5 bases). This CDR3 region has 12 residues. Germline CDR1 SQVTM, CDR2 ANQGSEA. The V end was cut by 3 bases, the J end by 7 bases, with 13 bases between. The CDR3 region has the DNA TGCAGCGTTGATCCCGGACCGGGGGAGCAGTACTTC. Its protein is CSVDPGPGEQYF.

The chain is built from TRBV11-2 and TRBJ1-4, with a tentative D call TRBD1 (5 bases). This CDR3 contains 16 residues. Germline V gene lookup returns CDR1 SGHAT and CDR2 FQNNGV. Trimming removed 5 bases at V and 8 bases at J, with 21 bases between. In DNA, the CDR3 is TGTGCCAGCAGCCTCCTTGGCGACAGAAAATGGGAAAAACTGTTTTTT. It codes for CASSLLGDRKWEKLFF.

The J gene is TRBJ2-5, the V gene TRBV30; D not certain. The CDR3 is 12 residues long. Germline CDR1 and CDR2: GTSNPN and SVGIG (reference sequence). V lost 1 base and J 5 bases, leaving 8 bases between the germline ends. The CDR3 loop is CAWSASGETQYF. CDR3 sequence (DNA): TGTGCCTGGAGTGCCTCCGGGGAGACCCAGTACTTC.

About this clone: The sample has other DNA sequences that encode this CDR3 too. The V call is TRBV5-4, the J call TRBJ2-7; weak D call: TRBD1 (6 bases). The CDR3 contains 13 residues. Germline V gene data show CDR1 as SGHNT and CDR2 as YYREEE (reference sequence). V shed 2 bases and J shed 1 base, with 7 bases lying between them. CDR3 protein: CASSFDRSYEQYF. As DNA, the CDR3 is TGTGCCAGCAGCTTCGACAGGTCCTACGAGCAGTACTTC.

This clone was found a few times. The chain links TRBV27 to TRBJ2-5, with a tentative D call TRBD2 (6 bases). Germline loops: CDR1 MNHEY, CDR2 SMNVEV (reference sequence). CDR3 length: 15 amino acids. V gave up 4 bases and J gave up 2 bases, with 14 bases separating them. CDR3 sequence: CASSSLRGGQETQYF. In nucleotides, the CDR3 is TGTGCCAGCAGTTCCCTACGGGGAGGACAAGAGACCCAGTACTTC.

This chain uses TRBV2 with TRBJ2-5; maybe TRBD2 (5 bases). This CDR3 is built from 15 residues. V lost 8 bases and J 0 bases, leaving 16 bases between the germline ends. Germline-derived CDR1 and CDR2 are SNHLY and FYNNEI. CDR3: CASARGLANQETQYF. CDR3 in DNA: TGTGCCAGCGCCCGTGGGCTAGCTAACCAAGAGACCCAGTACTTC.

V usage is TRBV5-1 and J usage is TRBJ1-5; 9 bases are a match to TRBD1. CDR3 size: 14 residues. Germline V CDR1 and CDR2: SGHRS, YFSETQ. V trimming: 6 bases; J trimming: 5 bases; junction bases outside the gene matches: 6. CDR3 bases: TGCGCCAGCACCACGACAGGGGGGGATCAGCCCCAGCATTTT. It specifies CASTTTGGDQPQHF.

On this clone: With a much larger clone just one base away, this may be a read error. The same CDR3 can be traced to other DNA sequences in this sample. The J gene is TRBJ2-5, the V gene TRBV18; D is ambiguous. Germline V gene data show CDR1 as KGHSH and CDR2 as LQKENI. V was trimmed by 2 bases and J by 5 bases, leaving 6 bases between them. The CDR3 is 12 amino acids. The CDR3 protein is CASSPKGETQYF. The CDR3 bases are TGTGCCAGCTCACCAAAAGGGGAGACCCAGTACTTC.

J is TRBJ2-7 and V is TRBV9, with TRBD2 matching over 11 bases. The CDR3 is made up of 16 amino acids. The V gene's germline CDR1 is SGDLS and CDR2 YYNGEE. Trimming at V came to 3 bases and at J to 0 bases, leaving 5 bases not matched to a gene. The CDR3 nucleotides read TGTGCCAGCAGCGAGACTAGCGGGGTTAGCTCCTACGAGCAGTACTTC. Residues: CASSETSGVSSYEQYF.

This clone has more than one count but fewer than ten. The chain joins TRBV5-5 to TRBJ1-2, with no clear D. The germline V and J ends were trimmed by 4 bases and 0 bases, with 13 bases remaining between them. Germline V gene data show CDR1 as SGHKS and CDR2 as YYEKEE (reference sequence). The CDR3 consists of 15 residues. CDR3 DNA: TGTGCCAGCAGCCCGAACCCAGGTGCTAACTATGGCTACACCTTC. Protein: CASSPNPGANYGYTF.

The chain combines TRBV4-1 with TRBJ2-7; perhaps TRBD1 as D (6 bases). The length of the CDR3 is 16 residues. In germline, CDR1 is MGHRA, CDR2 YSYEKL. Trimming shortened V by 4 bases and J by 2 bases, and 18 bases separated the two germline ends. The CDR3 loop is CASSRVGRGITYEQYF. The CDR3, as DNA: TGCGCCAGCAGCCGGGTAGGCAGGGGAATTACCTACGAGCAGTACTTC.

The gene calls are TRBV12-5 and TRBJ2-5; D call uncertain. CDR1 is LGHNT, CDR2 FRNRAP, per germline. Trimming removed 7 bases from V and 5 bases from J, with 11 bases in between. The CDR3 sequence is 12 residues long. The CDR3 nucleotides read TGTGCTAGTGCCCTAGGATTGGAGACCCAGTACTTC. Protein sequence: CASALGLETQYF.

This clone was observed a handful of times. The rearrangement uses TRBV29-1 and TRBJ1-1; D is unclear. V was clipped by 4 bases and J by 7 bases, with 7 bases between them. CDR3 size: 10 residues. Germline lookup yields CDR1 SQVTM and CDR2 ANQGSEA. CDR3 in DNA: TGCAGCGTTGGAGGGCATGAAGCTTTCTTT. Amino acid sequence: CSVGGHEAFF.

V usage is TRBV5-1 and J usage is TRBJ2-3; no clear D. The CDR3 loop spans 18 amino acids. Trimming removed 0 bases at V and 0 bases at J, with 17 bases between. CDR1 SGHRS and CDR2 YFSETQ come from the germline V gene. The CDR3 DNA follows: TGCGCCAGCAGCTTGGAGACCCTCCGTATCACTAGCACAGATACGCAGTATTTT. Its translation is CASSLETLRITSTDTQYF.

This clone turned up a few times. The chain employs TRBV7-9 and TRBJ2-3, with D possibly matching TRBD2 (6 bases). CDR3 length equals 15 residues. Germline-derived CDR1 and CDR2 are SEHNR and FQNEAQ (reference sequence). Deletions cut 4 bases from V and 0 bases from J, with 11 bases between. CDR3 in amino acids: CASSSRTTSTDTQYF. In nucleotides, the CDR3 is TGTGCCAGCAGCTCTCGGACTACTAGCACAGATACGCAGTATTTT.

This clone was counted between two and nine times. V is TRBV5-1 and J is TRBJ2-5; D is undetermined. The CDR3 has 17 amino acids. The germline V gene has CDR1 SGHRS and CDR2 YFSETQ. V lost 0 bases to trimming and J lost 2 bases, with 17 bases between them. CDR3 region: CASSLGGVGSLQETQYF. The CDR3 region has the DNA TGCGCCAGCAGCTTGGGTGGGGTAGGCTCTTTACAAGAGACCCAGTACTTC.

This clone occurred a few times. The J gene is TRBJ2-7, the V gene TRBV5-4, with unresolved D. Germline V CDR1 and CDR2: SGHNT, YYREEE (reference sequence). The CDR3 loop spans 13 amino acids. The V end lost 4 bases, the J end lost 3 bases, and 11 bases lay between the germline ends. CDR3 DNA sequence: TGTGCCAGCAGCGCGCCCGGTAGCTACGAGCAGTACTTC. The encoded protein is CASSAPGSYEQYF.